Here is one T cell receptor (beta chain) with its context. Donors had nominal health at sampling but likely had unrecorded immune exposures. 13 Jbeta primers and 60 Vbeta primers were used for the PCR. This table comes from immunoSEQ multiplex PCR, and its TCRdb copy is limited to in-frame clones, with some not included. The sample comprises about 120,000 clones, 70% to 85% of which are singletons, and roughly 5.8% rests with the top ten. This CDR3 contains 13 residues. The germline V gene encodes CDR1 MNHNY and CDR2 SVGAGI (reference sequence). Trimming stripped 6 bases from V and 4 bases from J, with 11 bases between. These data come from a study of cytomegalovirus exposure and HLA in healthy donors.

The receptor's source is a man between 18 and 29 years old in good health and CMV-seropositive. The material sequenced was PBMCs. The V gene is TRBV6-6, the J gene TRBJ2-3; tentatively, D is TRBD2 (6 bases). In nucleotides, the CDR3 is TGTGCCAGCAGGGGGGAGGAGTCAGATACGCAGTATTTT. As protein: CASRGEESDTQYF.